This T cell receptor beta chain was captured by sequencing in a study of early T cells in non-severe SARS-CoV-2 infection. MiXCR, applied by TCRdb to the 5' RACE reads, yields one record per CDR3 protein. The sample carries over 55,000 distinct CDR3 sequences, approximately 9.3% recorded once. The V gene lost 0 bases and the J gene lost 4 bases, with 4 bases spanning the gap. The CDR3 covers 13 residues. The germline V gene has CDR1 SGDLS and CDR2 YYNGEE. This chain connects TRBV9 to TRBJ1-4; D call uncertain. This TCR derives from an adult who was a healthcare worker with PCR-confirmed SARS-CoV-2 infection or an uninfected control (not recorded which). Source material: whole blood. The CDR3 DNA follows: TGTGCCAGCAGCGTAGACCTTAATGAAAAACTGTTTTTT. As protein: CASSVDLNEKLFF.